The 5 T cell receptor beta chains listed next were all sequenced from one sample in a study of long-term antiretroviral therapy in people with HIV. They ran version v3.0 of the immunoSEQ assay at survey level. Clones were sequenced by immunoSEQ multiplex PCR, and TCRdb holds only the in-frame ones, with some missing. The top ten clones hold about 18% of a sample with roughly 10,000 clones, roughly four fifths of them seen once. The material sequenced was unsorted PBMCs, taken 1.8 years after starting antiretroviral therapy. These receptors were obtained from a man aged 35 to 55 with HIV.

The chain is built from TRBV15 and TRBJ1-5, with D uncertain. This CDR3 comprises 13 residues. Germline V lookup: CDR1 LNHNV, CDR2 YYDKDF (reference sequence). V lost 4 bases and J 9 bases, leaving 13 bases between the germline ends. The CDR3 DNA follows: TGTGCCACCAGCACAAGTTCCCAATGGCCCCAGCATTTT. It encodes CATSTSSQWPQHF.

About this clone itself: Other nucleotide sequences from this sample produce the same CDR3. The V and J genes are TRBV5-6 and TRBJ2-5; D gene unclear. From germline, CDR1 is SGHDT and CDR2 YYEEEE. The CDR3 consists of 13 residues. Trimming cost V 1 base and J 5 bases, with 9 bases left between them. CDR3 coding DNA: TGTGCCAGCAGCTTGACTGGGCGGGAGACCCAGTACTTC. It specifies CASSLTGRETQYF.

The chain employs TRBV28 and TRBJ2-5, with D perhaps being TRBD1 or TRBD2 (5 bases each). The CDR3 runs to 16 residues. Per germline, CDR1 MDHEN and CDR2 SYDVKM. Trimming shortened V by 7 bases and J by 0 bases, and 18 bases separated the two germline ends. Here the CDR3 DNA reads TGTGCCAGCATAGGACGGGACGGGTCTTACCAAGAGACCCAGTACTTC. Protein product: CASIGRDGSYQETQYF.

The chain recombines TRBV4-2 with TRBJ1-5, with D possibly matching TRBD1 (5 bases). Germline CDR1 LGHNA, CDR2 YNFKEQ. Trimming left V 0 bases short and J 6 bases short, with 9 bases between. The CDR3 consists of 14 residues. CDR3 region: CASSQDGGGQPQHF. CDR3 sequence (DNA): TGTGCCAGCAGCCAAGATGGGGGAGGTCAGCCCCAGCATTTT.

CDR3 sequence (DNA): TGTGCCAGCAGCTCCCTCGGACTAGCGGGACCCTCCTACGAGCAGTACTTC. Its protein is CASSSLGLAGPSYEQYF. The chain joins TRBV7-2 to TRBJ2-7, with 12 bases aligning to TRBD2. The CDR3 consists of 17 residues. The V gene end was trimmed by 4 bases and the J gene end by 0 bases; junction bases not matched to a gene: 7. Germline V gives CDR1 SGHTA, CDR2 FQGNSA.